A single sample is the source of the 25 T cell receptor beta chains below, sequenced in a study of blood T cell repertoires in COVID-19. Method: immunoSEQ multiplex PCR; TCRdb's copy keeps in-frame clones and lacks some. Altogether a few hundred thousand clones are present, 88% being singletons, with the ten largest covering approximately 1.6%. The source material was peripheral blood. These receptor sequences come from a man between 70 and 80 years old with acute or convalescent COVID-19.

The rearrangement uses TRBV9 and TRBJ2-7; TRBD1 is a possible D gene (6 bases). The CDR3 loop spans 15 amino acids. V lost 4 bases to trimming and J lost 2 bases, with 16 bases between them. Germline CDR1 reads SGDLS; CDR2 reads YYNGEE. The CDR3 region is CASSLSQTGTYEQYF. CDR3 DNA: TGTGCCAGCAGCTTGAGCCAAACAGGGACCTACGAGCAGTACTTC.

This chain's CDR3 is CSASALGESSYEQYF. The CDR3 nucleotides are TGCAGTGCGAGTGCATTAGGGGAAAGCTCCTACGAGCAGTACTTC. The genes are TRBV20-1 and TRBJ2-7; D might be TRBD1 (5 bases). The CDR3 spans 15 residues. V was cut by 6 bases and J by 0 bases, with 18 bases left in between. Germline-derived CDR1 and CDR2 are DFQATT and SNEGSKA (reference sequence).

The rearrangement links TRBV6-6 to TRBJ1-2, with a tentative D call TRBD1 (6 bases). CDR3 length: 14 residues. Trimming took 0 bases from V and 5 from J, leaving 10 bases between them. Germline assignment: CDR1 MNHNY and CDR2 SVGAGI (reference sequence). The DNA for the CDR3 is TGTGCCAGCAGTTACTCGAACACAGGGTATGGCTACACCTTC. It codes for CASSYSNTGYGYTF.

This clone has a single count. The CDR3 DNA reads as TGTGCCAGCAGTGGCTCCCGAGGACAGGGGGTAGGAGCCCAGCATTTT. It encodes CASSGSRGQGVGAQHF. The chain joins TRBV6-2 or TRBV6-3 to TRBJ1-5; 10 bases are a match to TRBD1. This CDR3 has 16 residues. The ends lost 5 bases at V and 11 bases at J; junction bases unmatched: 15. CDR1 MNHEY and CDR2 SVGEGT come from the germline V gene.

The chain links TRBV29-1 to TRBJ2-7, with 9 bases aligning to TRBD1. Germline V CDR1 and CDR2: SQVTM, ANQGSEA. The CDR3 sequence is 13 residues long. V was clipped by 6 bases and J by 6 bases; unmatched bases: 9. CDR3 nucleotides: TGCAGCGTCGAGGGGGGGACAGGGACCGAGCAGTACTTC. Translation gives CSVEGGTGTEQYF.

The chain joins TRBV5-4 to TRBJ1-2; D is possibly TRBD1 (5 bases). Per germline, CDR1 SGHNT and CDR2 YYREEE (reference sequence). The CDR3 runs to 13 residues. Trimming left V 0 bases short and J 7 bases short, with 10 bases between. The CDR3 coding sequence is TGTGCCAGCAGCTTGGACAGGTGGGGTGGCTACACCTTC. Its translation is CASSLDRWGGYTF.

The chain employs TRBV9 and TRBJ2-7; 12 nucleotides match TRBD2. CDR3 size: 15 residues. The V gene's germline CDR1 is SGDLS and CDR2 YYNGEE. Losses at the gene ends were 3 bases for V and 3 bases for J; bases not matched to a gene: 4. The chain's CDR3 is CASSAGTSGFYEQYF. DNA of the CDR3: TGTGCCAGCAGCGCCGGGACTAGCGGGTTCTACGAGCAGTACTTC. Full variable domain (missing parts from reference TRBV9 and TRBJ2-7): DSGVTQTPKHLITATGQRVTLRCSPRSGDLSVYWYQQSLDQGLQFLIQYYNGEERAKGNILERFSAQQFPDLHSELNLSSLELGDSALYFCASSAGTSGFYEQYFGPGTRLTVT.

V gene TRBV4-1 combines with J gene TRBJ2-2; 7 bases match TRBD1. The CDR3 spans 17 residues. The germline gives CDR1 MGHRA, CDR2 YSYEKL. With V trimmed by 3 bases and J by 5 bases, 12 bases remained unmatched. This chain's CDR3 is CASSHPEWQGVTGELFF. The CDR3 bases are TGCGCCAGCAGCCACCCGGAGTGGCAGGGGGTAACCGGGGAGCTGTTTTTT.

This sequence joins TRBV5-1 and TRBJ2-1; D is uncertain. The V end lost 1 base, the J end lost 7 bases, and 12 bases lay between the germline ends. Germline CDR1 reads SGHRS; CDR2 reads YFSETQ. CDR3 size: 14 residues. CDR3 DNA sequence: TGCGCCAGCAGCTTGTCTGGGCTGCTAAATGAGCAGTTCTTC. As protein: CASSLSGLLNEQFF. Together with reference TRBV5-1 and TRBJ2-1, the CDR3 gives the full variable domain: KAGVTQTPRYLIKTRGQQVTLSCSPISGHRSVSWYQQTPGQGLQFLFEYFSETQRNKGNFPGRFSGRQFSNSRSEMNVSTLELGDSALYLCASSLSGLLNEQFFGPGTRLTVL.

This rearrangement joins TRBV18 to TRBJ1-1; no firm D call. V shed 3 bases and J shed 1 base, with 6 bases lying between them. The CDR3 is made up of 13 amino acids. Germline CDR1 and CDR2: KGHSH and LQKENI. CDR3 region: CASSPSWNTEAFF. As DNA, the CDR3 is TGTGCCAGCTCACCCTCCTGGAACACTGAAGCTTTCTTT. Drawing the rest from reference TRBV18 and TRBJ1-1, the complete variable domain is NAGVMQNPRHLVRRRGQEARLRCSPMKGHSHVYWYRQLPEEGLKFMVYLQKENIIDESGMPKERFSAEFPKEGPSILRIQQVVRGDSAAYFCASSPSWNTEAFFGQGTRLTVV.

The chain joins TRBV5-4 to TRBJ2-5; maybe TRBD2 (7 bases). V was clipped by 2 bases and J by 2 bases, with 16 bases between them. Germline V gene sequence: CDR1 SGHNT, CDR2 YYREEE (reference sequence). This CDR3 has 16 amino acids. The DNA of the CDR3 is TGTGCCAGCAGCTTTCCAGGGGCGGGGGTACAAGAGACCCAGTACTTC. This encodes CASSFPGAGVQETQYF.

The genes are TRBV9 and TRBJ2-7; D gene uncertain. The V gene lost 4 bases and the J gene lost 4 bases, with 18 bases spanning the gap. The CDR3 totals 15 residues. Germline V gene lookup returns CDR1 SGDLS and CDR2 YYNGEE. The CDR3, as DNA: TGTGCCAGCAGCCCCTCCACGGGTCCCCAGTACGAGCAGTACTTC. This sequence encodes CASSPSTGPQYEQYF.

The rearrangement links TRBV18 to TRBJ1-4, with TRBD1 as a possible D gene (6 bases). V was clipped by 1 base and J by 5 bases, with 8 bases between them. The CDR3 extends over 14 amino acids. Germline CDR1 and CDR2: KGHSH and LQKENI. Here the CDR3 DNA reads TGTGCCAGCTCACCACAACAGGGAAATGAAAAACTGTTTTTT. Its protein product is CASSPQQGNEKLFF.

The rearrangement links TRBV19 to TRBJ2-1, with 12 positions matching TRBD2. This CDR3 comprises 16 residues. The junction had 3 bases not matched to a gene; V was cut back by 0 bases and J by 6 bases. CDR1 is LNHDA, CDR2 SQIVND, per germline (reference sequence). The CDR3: CASSIDRLAGANEQFF. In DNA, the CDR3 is TGTGCCAGTAGTATAGATCGACTAGCGGGAGCCAATGAGCAGTTCTTC.

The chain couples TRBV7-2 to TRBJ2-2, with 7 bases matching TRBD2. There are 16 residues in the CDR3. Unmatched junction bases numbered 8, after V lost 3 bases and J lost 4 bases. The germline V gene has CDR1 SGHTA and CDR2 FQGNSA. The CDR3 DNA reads TGTGCCAGCAGCTTGTTAGCGGGCACCTTCACCGGGGAGCTGTTTTTT. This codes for CASSLLAGTFTGELFF.

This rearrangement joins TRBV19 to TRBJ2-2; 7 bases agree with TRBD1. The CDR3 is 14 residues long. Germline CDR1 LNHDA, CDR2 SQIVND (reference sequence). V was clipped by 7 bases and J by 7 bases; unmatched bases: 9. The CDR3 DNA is TGTGCCAGTAAAAAAACAGGGGTTGGCGGGGAGCTGTTTTTT. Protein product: CASKKTGVGGELFF.

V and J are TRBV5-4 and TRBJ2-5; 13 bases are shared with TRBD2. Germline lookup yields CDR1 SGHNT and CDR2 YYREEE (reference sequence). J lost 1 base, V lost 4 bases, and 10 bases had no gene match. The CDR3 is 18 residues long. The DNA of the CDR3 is TGTGCCAGCAGCCCGGCGGGGACTAGCGGGACCGCCCAAGAGACCCAGTACTTC. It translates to CASSPAGTSGTAQETQYF.

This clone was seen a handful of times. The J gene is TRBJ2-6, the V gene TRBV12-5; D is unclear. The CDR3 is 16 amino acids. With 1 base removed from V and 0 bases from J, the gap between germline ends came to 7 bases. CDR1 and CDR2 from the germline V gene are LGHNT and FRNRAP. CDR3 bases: TGTGCTAGTGGTTTGGATAGAGGCTCTGGGGCCAACGTCCTGACTTTC. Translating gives CASGLDRGSGANVLTF.

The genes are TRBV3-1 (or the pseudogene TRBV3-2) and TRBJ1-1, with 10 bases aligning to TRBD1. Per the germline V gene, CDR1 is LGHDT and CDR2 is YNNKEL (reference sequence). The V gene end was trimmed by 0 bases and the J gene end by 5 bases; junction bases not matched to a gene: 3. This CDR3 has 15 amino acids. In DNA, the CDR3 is TGTGCCAGCAGCCAAGATGGGACAGGGGTAACTGAAGCTTTCTTT. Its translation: CASSQDGTGVTEAFF.

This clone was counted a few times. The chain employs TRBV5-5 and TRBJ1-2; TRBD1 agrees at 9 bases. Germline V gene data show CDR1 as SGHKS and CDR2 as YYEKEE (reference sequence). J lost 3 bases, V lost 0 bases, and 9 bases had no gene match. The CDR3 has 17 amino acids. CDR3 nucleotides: TGTGCCAGCAGCTTGGCCCTCTCGACAGGGGGGGACTATGGCTACACCTTC. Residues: CASSLALSTGGDYGYTF.

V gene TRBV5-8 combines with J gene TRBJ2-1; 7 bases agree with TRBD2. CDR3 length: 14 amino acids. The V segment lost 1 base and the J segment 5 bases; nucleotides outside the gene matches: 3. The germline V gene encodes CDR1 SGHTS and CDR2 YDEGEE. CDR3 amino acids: CASSLRLAHNEQFF. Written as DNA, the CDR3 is TGTGCCAGCAGCTTGAGACTAGCCCACAATGAGCAGTTCTTC.

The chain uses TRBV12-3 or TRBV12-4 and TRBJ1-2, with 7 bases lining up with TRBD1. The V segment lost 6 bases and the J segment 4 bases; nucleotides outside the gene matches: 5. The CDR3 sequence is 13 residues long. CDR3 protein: CASSQGQVYGYTF. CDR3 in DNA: TGTGCCAGCAGCCAAGGACAGGTCTATGGCTACACCTTC.

The CDR3 bases are TGTGCCAGCAGCCAAGTCTTGGGCCAGACCTACGAGCAGTACTTC. It translates to CASSQVLGQTYEQYF. The V call is TRBV4-2, the J call TRBJ2-7; no reliable D call. Germline assignment: CDR1 LGHNA and CDR2 YNFKEQ. The CDR3 has 15 amino acids. Between the trimmed V and J ends, which lost 1 base and 2 bases, there was a span of 12 bases.

Here the CDR3 DNA reads TGTGCCAGCAGCTTAACAGGCAGGGTTGGTGAAGCTTTCTTT. Its translation: CASSLTGRVGEAFF. The J gene is TRBJ1-1, the V gene TRBV7-3; D is perhaps TRBD1 (5 bases). The V end lost 0 bases, the J end lost 7 bases, and 12 bases lay between the germline ends. The germline gives CDR1 SGHTA, CDR2 FQGTGA. CDR3 length equals 14 residues. Filled out from reference TRBV7-3 and TRBJ1-1, the complete variable domain reads GAGVSQTPSNKVTEKGKYVELRCDPISGHTALYWYRQSLGQGPEFLIYFQGTGAADDSGLPNDRFFAVRPEGSVSTLKIQRTERGDSAVYLCASSLTGRVGEAFFGQGTRLTVV.

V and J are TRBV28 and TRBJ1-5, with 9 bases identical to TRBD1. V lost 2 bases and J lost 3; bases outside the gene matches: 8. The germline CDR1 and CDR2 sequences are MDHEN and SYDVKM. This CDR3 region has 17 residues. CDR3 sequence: CASSLGNRGLSNQPQHF. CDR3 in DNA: TGTGCCAGCAGTTTAGGGAACAGGGGGCTATCCAATCAGCCCCAGCATTTT.